Listed here is a single T cell receptor beta chain. The antigen is undetermined. Given a much more abundant clone one base away, this may be a read error. This entry belongs to a study of metastatic and nonmetastatic thyroid tumors. Looking at the study overall: Repertoires from malignant and benign thyroid patients were compared across blood and tumor or nodule tissue.

Notes on the study in general: The reported finding was significantly higher TCR beta diversity in malignant thyroid tumors relative to benign nodules, in blood and tumor.

Study processing details: Differences in CDR3 between clinicopathological groups were drawn on to build a classifier intended to discriminate distant-metastatic papillary thyroid cancer patients. TCRdb re-analyzed the PCR reads using MiXCR. TCRdb, rather than the study authors, made the V and J calls. The top ten clones hold around 19% of a sample with 30,000 to 35,000 clones, 15% of them seen once. Treatment of any kind had been given to no patient before thyroid surgery. Sequenced input: blood. The source is a male donor with papillary thyroid cancer or a benign thyroid nodule (not recorded which). Some clones in this sample may be carry-over from other donors' samples.

The CDR3 loop reads CASSVGNVTSTDTQYF. Here the CDR3 DNA reads TGTGCCAGCAGCGTAGGCAATGTGACTAGCACAGATACGCAGTATTTT. This sequence joins TRBV9 and TRBJ2-3; no clear D. Trimming took off 0 bases at V and 0 bases at J, with 11 bases between the two ends. Germline-derived CDR1 and CDR2 are SGDLS and YYNGEE. The CDR3 loop spans 16 amino acids. Full variable domain (rest looked up from reference TRBV9 and TRBJ2-3): DSGVTQTPKHLITATGQRVTLRCSPRSGDLSVYWYQQSLDQGLQFLIQYYNGEERAKGNILERFSAQQFPDLHSELNLSSLELGDSALYFCASSVGNVTSTDTQYFGPGTRLTVL.